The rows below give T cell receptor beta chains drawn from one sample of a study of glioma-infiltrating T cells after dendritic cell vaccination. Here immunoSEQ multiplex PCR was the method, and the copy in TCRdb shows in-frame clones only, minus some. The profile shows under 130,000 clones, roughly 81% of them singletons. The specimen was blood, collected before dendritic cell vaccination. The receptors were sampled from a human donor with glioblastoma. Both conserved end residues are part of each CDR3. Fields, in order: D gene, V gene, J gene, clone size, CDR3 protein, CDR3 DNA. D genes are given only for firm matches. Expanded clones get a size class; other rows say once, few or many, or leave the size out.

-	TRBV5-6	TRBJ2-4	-	CASSLVGQENIQYF	TGTGCCAGCAGCTTGGTGGGACAAGAAAACATTCAGTACTTC
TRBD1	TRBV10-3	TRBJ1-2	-	CATGPGTGFYGYTF	TGTGCCACAGGCCCCGGGACAGGGTTCTATGGCTACACCTTC
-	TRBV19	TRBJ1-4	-	CASAMSGATNEKLFF	TGTGCCAGTGCAATGAGCGGAGCAACTAATGAAAAACTGTTTTTT
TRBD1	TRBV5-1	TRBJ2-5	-	CASSSDTGEETQYF	TGCGCCAGCAGCTCCGATACAGGGGAAGAGACCCAGTACTTC
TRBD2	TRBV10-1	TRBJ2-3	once	CATSGASGVDTQYF	TGCGCCACCTCCGGGGCTAGCGGTGTGGATACGCAGTATTTT
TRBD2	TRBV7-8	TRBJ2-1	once	CASTALGGGDNEQFF	TGTGCCAGCACCGCCCTGGGGGGGGGAGACAATGAGCAGTTCTTC
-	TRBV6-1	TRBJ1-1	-	CASREIRGVTEAFF	TGTGCCAGCAGGGAAATCAGGGGAGTCACTGAAGCTTTCTTT
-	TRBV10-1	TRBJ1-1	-	CATSPGLNTEAFF	TGCGCCACCTCACCGGGATTGAACACTGAAGCTTTCTTT
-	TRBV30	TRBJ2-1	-	CAWSVPGSYNEQFF	TGTGCCTGGAGTGTACCAGGCTCCTACAATGAGCAGTTCTTC
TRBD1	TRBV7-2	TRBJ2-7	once	CASSSRDRSYEQYF	TGTGCCAGCAGCTCCCGGGACAGATCCTACGAGCAGTACTTC
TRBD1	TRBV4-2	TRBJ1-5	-	CATSGGSNQPQHF	TGTGCCACCTCAGGGGGGTCCAATCAGCCCCAGCATTTT
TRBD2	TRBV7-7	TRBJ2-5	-	CASSYTSGGGETQYF	TGTGCTAGCAGCTATACTAGCGGGGGAGGGGAGACCCAGTACTTC
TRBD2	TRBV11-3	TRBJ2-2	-	CASEKRGGLVTGELFF	TGTGCCTCGGAGAAGCGGGGGGGCCTTGTCACCGGGGAGCTGTTTTTT
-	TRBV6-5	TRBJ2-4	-	CASRPKLAKNIQYF	TGTGCCAGCAGACCAAAACTAGCCAAAAACATTCAGTACTTC
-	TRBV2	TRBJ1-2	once	CASSALTGITTMGYTF	TGTGCCAGCAGCGCCCTTACAGGGATAACCACTATGGGCTACACCTTC
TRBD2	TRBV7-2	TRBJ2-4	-	CASSLVASGPAKNIQYF	TGTGCCAGCAGCTTAGTGGCTAGCGGACCAGCCAAAAACATTCAGTACTTC
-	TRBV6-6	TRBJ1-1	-	CASSYSHPDTEAFF	TGTGCCAGCAGTTACTCCCACCCGGACACTGAAGCTTTCTTT
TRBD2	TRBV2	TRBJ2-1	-	CASSFGLAGGLDEQFF	TGTGCCAGCAGTTTCGGACTAGCGGGGGGGCTCGATGAGCAGTTCTTC
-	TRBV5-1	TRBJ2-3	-	CASSLEAFGTDTQYF	TGCGCCAGCAGCTTGGAGGCATTCGGGACAGATACGCAGTATTTT
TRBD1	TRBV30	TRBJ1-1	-	CASWTGANTEAFF	TGTGCCTCGTGGACAGGGGCAAACACTGAAGCTTTCTTT
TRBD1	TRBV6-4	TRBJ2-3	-	CASSDSEQGGPDTQYF	TGTGCCAGCAGTGACTCAGAACAGGGGGGTCCAGATACGCAGTATTTT
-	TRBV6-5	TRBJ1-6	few	CASSGPSPGSLHF	TGTGCCAGCAGTGGACCATCCCCGGGATCCCTCCACTTT
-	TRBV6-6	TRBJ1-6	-	CASSYQGRNNSPLHF	TGTGCCAGCAGTTACCAAGGCAGGAATAATTCACCCCTCCACTTT
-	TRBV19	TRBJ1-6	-	CASSIDLGFESSYNSPLHF	TGTGCCAGTAGTATAGATCTAGGATTTGAGAGCTCCTATAATTCACCCCTCCACTTT
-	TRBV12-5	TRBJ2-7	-	CASGSQGKQYF	TGTGCTAGTGGTTCTCAGGGAAAGCAGTACTTC
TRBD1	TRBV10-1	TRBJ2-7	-	CASSVTGAADGYEQYF	TGCGCCAGCAGTGTTACAGGGGCCGCGGATGGGTACGAGCAGTACTTC
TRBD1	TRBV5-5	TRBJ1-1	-	CASSPTGQGYAEAFF	TGTGCCAGCAGCCCGACTGGACAGGGGTACGCTGAAGCTTTCTTT
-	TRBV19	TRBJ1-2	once	CASSIDPVLGYTF	TGTGCCAGTAGTATAGATCCAGTCCTTGGCTACACCTTC
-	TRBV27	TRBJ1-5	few	CASSLTVYQPQHF	TGTGCCAGCAGTTTAACAGTATATCAGCCCCAGCATTTT
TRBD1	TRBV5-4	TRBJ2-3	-	CASSRKQGLDTQYF	TGTGCCAGCAGCAGAAAACAGGGGTTAGATACGCAGTATTTT
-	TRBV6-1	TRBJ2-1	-	CASNQRWNEQFF	TGTGCCAGCAACCAGCGTTGGAATGAGCAGTTCTTC